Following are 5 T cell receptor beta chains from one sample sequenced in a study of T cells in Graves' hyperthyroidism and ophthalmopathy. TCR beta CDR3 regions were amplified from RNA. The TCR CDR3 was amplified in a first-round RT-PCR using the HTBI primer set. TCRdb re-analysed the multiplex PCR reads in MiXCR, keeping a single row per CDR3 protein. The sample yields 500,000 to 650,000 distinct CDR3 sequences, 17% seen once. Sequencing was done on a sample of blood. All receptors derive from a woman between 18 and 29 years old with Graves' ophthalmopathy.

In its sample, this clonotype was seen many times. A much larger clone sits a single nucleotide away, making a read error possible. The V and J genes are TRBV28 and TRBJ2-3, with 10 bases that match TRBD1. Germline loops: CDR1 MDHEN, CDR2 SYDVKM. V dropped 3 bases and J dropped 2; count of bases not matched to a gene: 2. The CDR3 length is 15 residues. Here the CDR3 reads CASSFGTGDTDTQYF. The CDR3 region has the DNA TGTGCCAGCAGTTTCGGGACAGGGGACACAGATACGCAGTATTTT.

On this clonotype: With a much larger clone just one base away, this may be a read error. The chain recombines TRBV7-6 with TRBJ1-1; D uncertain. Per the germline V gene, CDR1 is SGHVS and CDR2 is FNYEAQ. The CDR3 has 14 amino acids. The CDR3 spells CAGSFGVMSTEAFF. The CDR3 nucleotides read TGTGCCGGCAGCTTCGGAGTAATGAGCACTGAAGCTTTCTTT.

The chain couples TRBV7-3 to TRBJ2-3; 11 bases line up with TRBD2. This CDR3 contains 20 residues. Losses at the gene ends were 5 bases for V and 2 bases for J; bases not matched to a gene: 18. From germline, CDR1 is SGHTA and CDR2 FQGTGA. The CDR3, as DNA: TGTGCCAGCAGCCCCCTCGGGGGTGGACTAGCGGGCCAGATCACAGATACGCAGTATTTT. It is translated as CASSPLGGGLAGQITDTQYF. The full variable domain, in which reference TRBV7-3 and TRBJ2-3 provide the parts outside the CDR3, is GAGVSQTPSNKVTEKGKYVELRCDPISGHTALYWYRQSLGQGPEFLIYFQGTGAADDSGLPNDRFFAVRPEGSVSTLKIQRTERGDSAVYLCASSPLGGGLAGQITDTQYFGPGTRLTVL.

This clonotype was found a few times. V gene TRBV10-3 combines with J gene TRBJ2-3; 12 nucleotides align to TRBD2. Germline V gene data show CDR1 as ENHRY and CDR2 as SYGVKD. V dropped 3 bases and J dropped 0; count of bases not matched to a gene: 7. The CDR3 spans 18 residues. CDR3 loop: CAISDPGLAGPSTDTQYF. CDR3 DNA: TGTGCCATCAGTGACCCGGGACTAGCGGGTCCAAGCACAGATACGCAGTATTTT.

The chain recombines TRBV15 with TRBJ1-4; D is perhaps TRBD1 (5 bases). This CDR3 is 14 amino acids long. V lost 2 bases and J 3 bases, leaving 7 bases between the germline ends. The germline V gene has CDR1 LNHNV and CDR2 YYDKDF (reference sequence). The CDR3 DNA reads TGTGCCACCAGCAGACAGGGTCCTAATGAAAAACTGTTTTTT. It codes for CATSRQGPNEKLFF.